The entry that follows covers one T cell receptor (beta chain) sequence. Its antigen target is currently unknown. It has no much larger one-base neighbor in the sample; base qualities were not kept. The donors were some 39 Caucasian individuals from Russia, aged roughly 6 to 100 years, who were systemically healthy. Roughly 9.5 milliliters of peripheral blood were drawn from each donor into EDTA-treated Vacutainer tubes. Ficoll-Paque density-gradient centrifugation was used to isolate PBMCs, with at least 7 million per sample. Trizol reagent was used to extract total RNA from the PBMCs, yielding at least 6 micrograms per sample. The percentages of naive CD45RAhigh/CD27high T cells were determined by flow cytometry on a PBMC aliquot from every donor. This record comes from a study of blood T cells in healthy people across ages (dated by TCRdb to the mid-2010s). Study-wide context: In model experiments, roughly one uniquely barcoded TCR beta cDNA molecule per two T cells was captured by template switching. To track age-related changes in TCR beta repertoire diversity, the study relied on deep sequencing normalized with unique cDNA molecular identifiers. Donors were grouped into four age groups: young (average 16 years), middle-aged (39), aged (roughly 67) and long-lived (about 90). To avoid experimental bias, donors of different ages were spread randomly across the sequencing lanes. Two additional independent replicas of 1 million unique cDNA reads from the same blood draw were analyzed for two donors (one aged 18 to 30 and one aged 80 or older). The paper's findings and limits, for the study overall: Estimates of total diversity based on one million sequenced T cells were regarded as lower bounds and as underestimates. Observed TCR beta diversity per million T cells fell roughly linearly with age, and a significant reduction was already apparent by age around 40. A strong correlation was found between observed TCR beta diversity and the percentage of naive T cells measured by flow cytometry. Because donor CMV infection status was unknown, age-related changes in expanded clonotypes were potentially confounded. Since profiling was done on bulk unsorted PBMCs, naive and antigen-experienced compartments could not be conclusively compared. Compared with the aged group, the long-lived group had more naive CD4+ T cells, fewer expanded clones and increased TCR diversity, a pattern suggesting age selection.

Reading the germline V gene (reference sequence) gives CDR1 MNHEY and CDR2 SMNVEV. V is pared back by 2 bases and J by 5 bases, with 25 bases lying between the germline termini. Its CDR3 holds 19 amino acids, cysteine through phenylalanine. Only CDR3 DNA is held: 57 bases, read in frame from base 1. Library method: 5' RACE. TCRdb records Illumina HiSeq 2500 as the sequencer. A second PCR of about 7 to 12 cycles was run with a J-beta primer mix and a sample-barcoded 5' primer. Each TCR beta cDNA molecule received a unique molecular identifier from a template-switch 5' adaptor carrying 12 random nucleotides. Each sample yielded at least 2.5 million CDR3-containing paired-end reads. First-strand cDNA was synthesized from all RNA with the Mint cDNA synthesis kit, primed by a TRBC-specific oligonucleotide. Following uracil-DNA glycosylase treatment, a first 18-cycle PCR with universal primers M1SS and BC2_uni_R was performed on all cDNA. The paper's data handling went like this. Each sample was normalized by randomly selecting 1 million high-quality reads, each carrying a distinct molecular identifier. Reads sharing molecular identifiers were discarded rather than binned into consensus sequences. CDR3 identification, clonotype clustering and error correction used MiTCR with a Q25 quality threshold and the strictest error-elimination algorithm. A nonparametric unseen species model with Euler transformation was used to estimate lower-bound total TCR beta diversity. The public reads were reprocessed in TCRdb via fastp at Q25 and MiXCR, keeping in-frame beta chains. Each CDR3 protein appears once, grouped with its most common genes and DNA. The V and J calls and clone size come from TCRdb's table, not from the authors' own analysis. In this sample the table shows about 1.8 million distinct CDR3 sequences, 49% of which occur a single time. The leading ten clones occupy approximately 2.1% of the sample.

This TCR derives from a middle-aged woman in good health. Recombination joined TRBV27 with TRBJ2-1, and TRBD2 may be the D gene, going by 5 matching bases. Material for sequencing was blood. CDR3 region: CASSLMPRGPEGTNNEQFF. The nucleotide sequence is TGTGCCAGCAGTTTAATGCCTAGAGGCCCTGAGGGAACCAACAATGAGCAGTTCTTC.